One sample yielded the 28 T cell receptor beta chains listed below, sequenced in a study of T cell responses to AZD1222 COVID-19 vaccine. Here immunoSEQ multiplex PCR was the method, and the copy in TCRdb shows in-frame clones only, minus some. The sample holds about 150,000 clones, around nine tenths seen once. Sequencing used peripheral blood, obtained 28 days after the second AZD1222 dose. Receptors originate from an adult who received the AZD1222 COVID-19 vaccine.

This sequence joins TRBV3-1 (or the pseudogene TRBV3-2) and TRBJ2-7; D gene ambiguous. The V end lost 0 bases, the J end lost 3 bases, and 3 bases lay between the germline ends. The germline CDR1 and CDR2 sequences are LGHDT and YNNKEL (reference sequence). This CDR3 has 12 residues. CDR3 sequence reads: CASSQDFYEQYF. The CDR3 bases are TGTGCCAGCAGCCAAGACTTCTACGAGCAGTACTTC.

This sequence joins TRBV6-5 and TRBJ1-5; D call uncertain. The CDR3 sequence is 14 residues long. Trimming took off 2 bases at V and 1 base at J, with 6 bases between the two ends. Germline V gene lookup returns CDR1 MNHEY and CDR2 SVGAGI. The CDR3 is CASSYLGSNQPQHF. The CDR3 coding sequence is TGTGCCAGCAGTTACCTCGGGAGCAATCAGCCCCAGCATTTT.

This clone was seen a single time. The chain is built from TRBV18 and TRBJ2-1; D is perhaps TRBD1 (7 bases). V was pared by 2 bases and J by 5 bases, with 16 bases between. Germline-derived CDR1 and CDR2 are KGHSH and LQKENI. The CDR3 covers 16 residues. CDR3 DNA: TGTGCCAGCTCACCAATCTCCAGGGGGGTTAACAATGAGCAGTTCTTC. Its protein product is CASSPISRGVNNEQFF.

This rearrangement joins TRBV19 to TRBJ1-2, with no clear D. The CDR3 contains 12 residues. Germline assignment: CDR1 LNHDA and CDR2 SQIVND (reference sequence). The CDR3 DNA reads TGTGCGGCTTTTGCGGGATACTATGGCTACACCTTC. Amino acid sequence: CAAFAGYYGYTF. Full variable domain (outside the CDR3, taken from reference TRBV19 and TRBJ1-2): DGGITQSPKYLFRKEGQNVTLSCEQNLNHDAMYWYRQDPGQGLRLIYYSQIVNDFQKGDIAEGYSVSREKKESFPLTVTSAQKNPTAFYLCAAFAGYYGYTFGSGTRLTVV.

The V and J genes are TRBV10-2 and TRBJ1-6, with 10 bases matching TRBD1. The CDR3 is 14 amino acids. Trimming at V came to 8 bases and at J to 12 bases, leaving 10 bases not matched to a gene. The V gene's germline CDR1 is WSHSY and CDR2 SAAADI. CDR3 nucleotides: TGCGCCAGCTCTCCGGGACAGGGGTGGGGACCCCTCCACTTT. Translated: CASSPGQGWGPLHF.

The CDR3 loop reads CASSWGPGLEKTQYF. The CDR3 DNA sequence: TGTGCCAGCAGTTGGGGGCCTGGGCTTGAGAAGACCCAGTACTTC. V gene TRBV6-5 combines with J gene TRBJ2-5, with a tentative D call TRBD1 (6 bases). The V gene lost 4 bases and the J gene lost 6 bases, with 18 bases spanning the gap. CDR3 length: 15 residues. Germline V gene sequence: CDR1 MNHEY, CDR2 SVGAGI.

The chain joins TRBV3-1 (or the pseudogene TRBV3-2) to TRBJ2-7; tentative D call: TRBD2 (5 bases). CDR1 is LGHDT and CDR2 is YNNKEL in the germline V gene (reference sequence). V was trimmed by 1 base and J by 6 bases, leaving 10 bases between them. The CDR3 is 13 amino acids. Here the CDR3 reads CASSQGARVEQYF. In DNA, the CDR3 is TGTGCCAGCAGCCAAGGTGCGCGGGTCGAGCAGTACTTC.

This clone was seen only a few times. In DNA form, the CDR3 reads TGTGCCAGCAGTCTGGCCGGGAGTCCTGGGGCTATAAGGGGCTACACCTTC. It translates to CASSLAGSPGAIRGYTF. The genes are TRBV28 and TRBJ1-2; maybe TRBD1 (5 bases). Germline lookup yields CDR1 MDHEN and CDR2 SYDVKM. The ends were cut back, 5 bases at V and 8 bases at J, with 27 bases in the middle. This CDR3 has 17 amino acids.

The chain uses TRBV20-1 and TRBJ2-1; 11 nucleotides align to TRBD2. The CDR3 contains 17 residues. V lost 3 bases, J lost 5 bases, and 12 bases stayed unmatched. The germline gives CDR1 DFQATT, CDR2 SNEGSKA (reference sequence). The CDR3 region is CSASLLPGTSGNNEQFF. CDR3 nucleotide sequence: TGCAGTGCTAGTTTACTCCCCGGGACTAGCGGAAACAATGAGCAGTTCTTC.

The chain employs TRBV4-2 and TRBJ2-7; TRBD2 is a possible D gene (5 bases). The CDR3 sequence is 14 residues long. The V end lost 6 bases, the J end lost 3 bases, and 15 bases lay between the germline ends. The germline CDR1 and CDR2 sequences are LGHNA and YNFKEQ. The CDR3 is CASRGSGPFYEQYF. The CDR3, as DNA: TGTGCCAGCAGGGGAAGCGGCCCCTTCTACGAGCAGTACTTC.

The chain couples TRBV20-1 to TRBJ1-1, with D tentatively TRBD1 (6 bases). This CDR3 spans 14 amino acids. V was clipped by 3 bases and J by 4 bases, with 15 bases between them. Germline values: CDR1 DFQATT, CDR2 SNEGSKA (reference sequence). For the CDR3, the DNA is TGCAGTGCTAGTGTTGGGGGCAAAGGCACTGAAGCTTTCTTT. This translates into CSASVGGKGTEAFF.

As DNA, the CDR3 is TGCAGTGCTAGTGGACCCGAGGGGGCCGCTGAAGCTTTCTTT. Translating gives CSASGPEGAAEAFF. The gene calls are TRBV20-1 and TRBJ1-1, with 7 bases that match TRBD1. CDR1 is DFQATT, CDR2 SNEGSKA, per germline (reference sequence). The CDR3 is 14 amino acids. V lost 3 bases to trimming and J lost 6 bases; unmatched junction nucleotides: 10.

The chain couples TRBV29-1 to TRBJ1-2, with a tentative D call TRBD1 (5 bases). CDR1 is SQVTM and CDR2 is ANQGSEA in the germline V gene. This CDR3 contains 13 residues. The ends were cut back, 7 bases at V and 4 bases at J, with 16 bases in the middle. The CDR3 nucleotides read TGCAGCGCCGCCGGAGGGGTTGGCTATGGCTACACCTTC. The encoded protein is CSAAGGVGYGYTF.

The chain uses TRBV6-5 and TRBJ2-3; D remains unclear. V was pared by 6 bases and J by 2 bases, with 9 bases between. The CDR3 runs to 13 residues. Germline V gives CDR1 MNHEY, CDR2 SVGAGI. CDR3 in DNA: TGTGCCAGCAGGGTGAGGTCCACAGATACGCAGTATTTT. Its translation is CASRVRSTDTQYF.

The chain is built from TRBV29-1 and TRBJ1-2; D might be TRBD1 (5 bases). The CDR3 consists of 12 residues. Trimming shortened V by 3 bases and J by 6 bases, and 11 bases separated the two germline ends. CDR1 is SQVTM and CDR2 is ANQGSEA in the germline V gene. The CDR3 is CSVERGTDGYTF. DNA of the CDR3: TGCAGCGTTGAGAGGGGTACGGATGGCTACACCTTC.

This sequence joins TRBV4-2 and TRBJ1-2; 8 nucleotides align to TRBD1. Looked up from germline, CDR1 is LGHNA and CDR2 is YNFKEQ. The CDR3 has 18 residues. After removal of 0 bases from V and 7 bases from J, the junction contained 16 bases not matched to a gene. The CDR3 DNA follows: TGTGCCAGCAGCCAAGATGGGGGCAGACAGGGGAGGAATAGTGGCTACACCTTC. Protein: CASSQDGGRQGRNSGYTF.

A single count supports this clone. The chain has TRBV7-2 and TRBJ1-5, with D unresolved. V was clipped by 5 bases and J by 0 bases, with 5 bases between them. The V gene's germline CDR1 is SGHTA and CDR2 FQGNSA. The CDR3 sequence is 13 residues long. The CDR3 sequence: CASSPDSNQPQHF. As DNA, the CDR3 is TGTGCCAGCAGCCCCGATAGCAATCAGCCCCAGCATTTT.

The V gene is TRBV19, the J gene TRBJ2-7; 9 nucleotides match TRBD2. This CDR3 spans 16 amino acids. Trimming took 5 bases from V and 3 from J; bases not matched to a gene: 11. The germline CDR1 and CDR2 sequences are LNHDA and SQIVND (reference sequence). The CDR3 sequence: CASSEAASGVNYEQYF. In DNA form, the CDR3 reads TGTGCCAGTAGTGAGGCGGCTAGCGGGGTAAACTACGAGCAGTACTTC.

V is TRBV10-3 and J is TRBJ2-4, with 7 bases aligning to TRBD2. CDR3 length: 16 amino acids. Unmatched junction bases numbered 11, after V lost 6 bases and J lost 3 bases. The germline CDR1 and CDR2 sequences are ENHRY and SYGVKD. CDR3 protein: CAISLGRGVGKNIQYF. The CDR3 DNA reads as TGTGCCATCAGCCTGGGACGGGGGGTAGGCAAAAACATTCAGTACTTC.

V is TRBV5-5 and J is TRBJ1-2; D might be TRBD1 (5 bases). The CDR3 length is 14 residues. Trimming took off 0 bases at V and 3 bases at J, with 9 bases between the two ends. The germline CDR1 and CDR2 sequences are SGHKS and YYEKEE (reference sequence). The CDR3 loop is CASSLESGHYGYTF. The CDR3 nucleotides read TGTGCCAGCAGCTTGGAGTCAGGGCACTATGGCTACACCTTC.

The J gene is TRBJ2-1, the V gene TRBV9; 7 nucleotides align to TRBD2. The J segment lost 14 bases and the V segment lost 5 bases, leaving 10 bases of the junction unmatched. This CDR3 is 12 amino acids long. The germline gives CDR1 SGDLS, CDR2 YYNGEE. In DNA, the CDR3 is TGTGCCAGCAGTTCCATCGGGGGGATGAAGTTCTTC. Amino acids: CASSSIGGMKFF.

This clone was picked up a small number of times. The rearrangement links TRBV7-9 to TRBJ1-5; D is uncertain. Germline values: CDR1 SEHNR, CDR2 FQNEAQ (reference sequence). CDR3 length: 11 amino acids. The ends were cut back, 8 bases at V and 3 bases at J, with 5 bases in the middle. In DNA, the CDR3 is TGTGCCAGCGGTAACAATCAGCCCCAGCATTTT. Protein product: CASGNNQPQHF.

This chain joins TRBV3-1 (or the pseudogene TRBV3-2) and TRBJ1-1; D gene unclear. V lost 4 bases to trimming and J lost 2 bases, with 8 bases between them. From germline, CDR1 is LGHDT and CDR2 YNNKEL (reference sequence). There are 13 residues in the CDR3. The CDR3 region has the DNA TGTGCCAGCAGCCGAATAGATAACACTGAAGCTTTCTTT. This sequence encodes CASSRIDNTEAFF.

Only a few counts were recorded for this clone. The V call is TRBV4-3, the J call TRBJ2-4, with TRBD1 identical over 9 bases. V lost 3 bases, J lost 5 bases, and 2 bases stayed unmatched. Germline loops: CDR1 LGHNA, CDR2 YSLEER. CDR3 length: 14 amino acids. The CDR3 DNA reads TGCGCCAGCAGCCAGGACAGGGGTCAAAACATTCAGTACTTC. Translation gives CASSQDRGQNIQYF.

In DNA form, the CDR3 reads TGTGCCAGCAGTGAAGCGGTGGGAGGGGCTGAAGCTTTCTTT. It is translated as CASSEAVGGAEAFF. The gene calls are TRBV6-1 and TRBJ1-1; possibly TRBD1 for D (5 bases). Trimming removed 0 bases at V and 6 bases at J, with 11 bases between. The CDR3 loop spans 14 amino acids. Looked up from germline, CDR1 is MNHNS and CDR2 is SASEGT.

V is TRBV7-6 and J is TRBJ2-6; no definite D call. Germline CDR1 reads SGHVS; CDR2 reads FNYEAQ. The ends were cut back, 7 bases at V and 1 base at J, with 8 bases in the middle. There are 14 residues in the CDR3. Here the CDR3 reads CASTPSSGANVLTF. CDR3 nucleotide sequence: TGTGCCAGCACCCCGTCGTCTGGGGCCAACGTCCTGACTTTC.

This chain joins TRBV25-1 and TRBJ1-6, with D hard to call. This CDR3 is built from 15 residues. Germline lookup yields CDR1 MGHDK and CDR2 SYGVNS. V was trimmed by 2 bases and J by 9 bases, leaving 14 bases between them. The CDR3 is CASSEGSLRGSPLHF. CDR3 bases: TGTGCCAGCAGTGAAGGCAGCCTCCGGGGTTCACCCCTCCACTTT.

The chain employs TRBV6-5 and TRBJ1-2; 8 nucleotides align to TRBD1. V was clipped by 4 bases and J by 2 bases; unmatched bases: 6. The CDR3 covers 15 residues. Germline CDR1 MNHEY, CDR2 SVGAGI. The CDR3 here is CASSSHDRGNYGYTF. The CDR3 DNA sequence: TGTGCCAGCAGTTCCCATGACAGGGGAAACTATGGCTACACCTTC.